This T cell receptor (beta chain) comes out of a study of blood T cell repertoires in COVID-19. Overall study context: The origin of the acute and convalescent COVID-19 samples was the United States, Italy and Spain. The cDNA or gDNA used as material had been derived from T cells, B-cell-depleted T cells, or PBMCs.

The germline V gene has CDR1 SQVTM and CDR2 ANQGSEA. The CDR3 loop spans 20 amino acids. Unmatched junction bases numbered 21, after V lost 2 bases and J lost 1 base. Authors' data handling: Researchers report that nucleated cell counts were estimated from reference gene primer amplification. The assay was immunoSEQ multiplex PCR, and TCRdb's table has in-frame clones only and misses some. That table is the source of V, J and clone size, and D and trimming were worked out from the DNA. The repertoire has tens of thousands of clones, more than 80% of them found once; the top ten carry 20% to 25%. The source material was peripheral blood. The chain employs TRBV29-1 and TRBJ2-5, with 8 bases matching TRBD1. This TCR was recovered from a woman aged 70-85 years with acute or convalescent COVID-19. The CDR3 coding sequence is TGCAGCGTTGAACCTCCTTGGACCACATCGGGACAGGCTGGCCAAGAGACCCAGTACTTC. Translated: CSVEPPWTTSGQAGQETQYF. Full variable domain (outside the CDR3, taken from reference TRBV29-1 and TRBJ2-5): SAVISQKPSRDICQRGTSLTIQCQVDSQVTMMFWYRQQPGQSLTLIATANQGSEATYESGFVIDKFPISRPNLTFSTLTVSNMSPEDSSIYLCSVEPPWTTSGQAGQETQYFGPGTRLLVL.